This is a list of T cell receptor beta chains from one sample in a study of blood T cell repertoires in COVID-19. Measured with immunoSEQ multiplex PCR; TCRdb has only the in-frame clones, and not every one. The sample includes 130,000 to 150,000 clones, approximately 84% of them seen just once. Sequencing was performed on peripheral blood. All receptors derive from a human donor in a cohort sampled during active COVID-19. Each CDR3 is given with its conserved first and last residue. D genes are given only for firm matches. A row's size may be missing; if present it is once, few, many or a size class.

j_call | clone_size | v_call | d_call | cdr3_nt | cdr3_aa
TRBJ2-1 | NA | TRBV7-3 | TRBD1 | TGTGCCAGCAGCTTACTTGGACAGGGCTATTTTGATGAGCAGTTCTTC | CASSLLGQGYFDEQFF
TRBJ2-3 | NA | TRBV11-2 | NA | TGTGCCAGCAGAAAGGGGGAGTGGTTACAGGCATCCACAGATACGCAGTATTTT | CASRKGEWLQASTDTQYF
TRBJ2-1 | NA | TRBV28 | TRBD2 | TGTGCCAGCAGTCACAGCGGGGGGGCCGCCAATGAGCAGTTCTTC | CASSHSGGAANEQFF
TRBJ2-1 | NA | TRBV7-3 | NA | TGTGCCAGCAGCTTAAACCGAGGGACCTACAATGAGCAGTTCTTC | CASSLNRGTYNEQFF
TRBJ1-1 | NA | TRBV6-4 | TRBD1 | TGTGCCAGCAGACAGGGGTGGGGAACTGAAGCTTTCTTT | CASRQGWGTEAFF
TRBJ2-3 | NA | TRBV27 | NA | TGTGCCGTCCGGGACTCCTACACAGATACGCAGTATTTT | CAVRDSYTDTQYF
TRBJ2-7 | NA | TRBV5-1 | TRBD1 | TGCGCCAGCAGCATACAGGGGGCTGGGGACGAGCAGTACTTC | CASSIQGAGDEQYF
TRBJ2-3 | NA | TRBV2 | TRBD2 | TGTGCCAGCAGTGAGAGGGCTAGCGGGGGGACAGATACGCAGTATTTT | CASSERASGGTDTQYF
TRBJ2-5 | NA | TRBV6-5 | NA | TGTGCCAGCAGTTACAAGGGGAGGTCGGAGGAGACCCAGTACTTC | CASSYKGRSEETQYF
TRBJ2-3 | NA | TRBV7-2 | NA | TGTGCCAGCAGCTTCGGGGTTTACACAGATACGCAGTATTTT | CASSFGVYTDTQYF
TRBJ2-7 | NA | TRBV6-5 | NA | TGTGCCAGCAGGGAGGGAGGGGGCTACGAGCAGTACTTC | CASREGGGYEQYF
TRBJ1-2 | NA | TRBV27 | NA | TGTGCCAGCAGTACCCCTCAGACAGCCCTCGCTTCATTTTGGGTGAGAAACTATGGCTACACCTTC | CASSTPQTALASFWVRNYGYTF
TRBJ1-2 | NA | TRBV6-4 | TRBD1 | TGTGCCAGCAGACAGGGGGCGAACTATGGCTACACCTTC | CASRQGANYGYTF
TRBJ1-1 | NA | TRBV12-3/TRBV12-4 | TRBD1 | TGTGCCAGCAGACAGGGGGCGGACACTGAAGCTTTCTTT | CASRQGADTEAFF
TRBJ2-2 | few | TRBV2 | TRBD1 | TGTGCCAGCAGGACAGGGGGGAACACCGGGGAGCTGTTTTTT | CASRTGGNTGELFF
TRBJ2-2 | NA | TRBV5-1 | TRBD2 | TGCGCCAGCAATAGCGGGAGCCCCGGGGAGCTGTTTTTT | CASNSGSPGELFF
TRBJ2-7 | NA | TRBV6-5 | NA | TGTGCCAGCAGGGGTGAGGGCTACGAGCAGTACTTC | CASRGEGYEQYF
TRBJ1-6 | NA | TRBV5-1 | TRBD1 | TGCGCCAGCAGCTTGGCCAGGGGGAGGAATTCACCCCTCCACTTT | CASSLARGRNSPLHF
TRBJ2-1 | NA | TRBV10-3 | NA | TGTGCCATCAGTGAGAGAGTTAGTGAGCAGTTCTTC | CAISERVSEQFF
TRBJ1-4 | NA | TRBV5-1 | NA | TGCGCCAGCAGCCCGAAAGACAAAACAACTAATGAAAAACTGTTTTTT | CASSPKDKTTNEKLFF
TRBJ2-5 | NA | TRBV5-5 | NA | TGTGCCAGCAGCTTGGGGGCAGGGACACCAGCGACCCAGTACTTC | CASSLGAGTPATQYF
TRBJ1-1 | NA | TRBV13 | NA | TGTGCCAGCAGTCTACTGAACACTGAAGCTTTCTTT | CASSLLNTEAFF
TRBJ2-1 | NA | TRBV2 | TRBD1 | TGTGCCAGCAGCCAACAGGGGGCGGACAATGAGCAGTTCTTC | CASSQQGADNEQFF
TRBJ2-2 | once | TRBV5-1 | NA | TGCGCCAGCAGCCCTGACCTCCTAGGGGGCACCGGGGAGCTGTTTTTT | CASSPDLLGGTGELFF
TRBJ2-7 | NA | TRBV7-2 | NA | TGTGCCAGCAGCTTAGGGGACACCCTCTCCTACGAGCAGTACTTC | CASSLGDTLSYEQYF
TRBJ2-3 | NA | TRBV9 | NA | TGTGCCAGCAGCGTAGCAAACGGGGAGGCAGATACGCAGTATTTT | CASSVANGEADTQYF
TRBJ2-1 | NA | TRBV6-5 | NA | TGTGCCAGCAGTATTCGCAATGAGCAGTTCTTC | CASSIRNEQFF
TRBJ2-2 | NA | TRBV2 | TRBD2 | TGTGCCAGCAGTGAGAGCGGGAGGGCCAACACCGGGGAGCTGTTTTTT | CASSESGRANTGELFF